The rows below give T cell receptor beta chains drawn from one sample of a study of PD-1 blockade in mismatch repair-deficient tumors. Here immunoSEQ multiplex PCR was the method, and the copy in TCRdb shows in-frame clones only, minus some. The repertoire holds 85,000 to 130,000 clones, with 82% as singletons. Sequences were derived from peripheral blood, sampled approximately 36 weeks after starting pembrolizumab. These receptors were obtained from an adult with mismatch repair-deficient cancer. Both conserved end residues are trimmed from each CDR3. The order of the fields is J gene, V gene, clone size, CDR3 protein. Some rows mark clone size as missing; the rest say once, few, many or name a class of expanded clone.

TRBJ2-5	TRBV30	-	ALNGKQEIQETQY
TRBJ2-2	TRBV7-2	-	ASSLEVGAANTGELF
TRBJ2-1	TRBV4-1	-	ASSQDPLAGGRPYNEQF
TRBJ1-5	TRBV6-1	-	ASSEARQSPQH
TRBJ1-1	TRBV11-2	-	ASSFLRGNTEAF
TRBJ1-1	TRBV19	-	ASSMWDRGDTEAF
TRBJ1-3	TRBV9	-	ASSSSDRPGNTIY
TRBJ2-2	TRBV9	-	ASSGPSTGELF
TRBJ1-1	TRBV7-9	few	ASSLKNTEAF
TRBJ1-1	TRBV2	-	ASQTGPNTEAF
TRBJ1-1	TRBV13	-	ASSLEDRGSTEAF
TRBJ2-1	TRBV5-8	-	ASRVNEQF
TRBJ2-1	TRBV7-3	-	ASSLKGGTSVLILHEQF
TRBJ2-2	TRBV7-7	-	ASSLAAPGFGSGELF
TRBJ1-4	TRBV5-1	-	ASSLAGWDLF
TRBJ1-3	TRBV10-1	once	ASSAGNTIY
TRBJ1-5	TRBV18	-	ASSPINNQPQH
TRBJ2-1	TRBV27	-	ASSFSAGLSYNEQF
TRBJ2-7	TRBV5-4	-	ASSQAGGYIYEQY
TRBJ1-1	TRBV6-1	-	ASSGSRGTEAF
TRBJ2-7	TRBV5-1	-	ASSLYGGDRAMDEQY
TRBJ2-1	TRBV15	-	ATSRDMTGDNEQF
TRBJ1-2	TRBV18	-	ASSPQGALDGYT
TRBJ2-7	TRBV27	few	ASSLSQASTYEQY
TRBJ2-7	TRBV29-1	few	SVVGTVSYEQY
TRBJ2-7	TRBV4-2	-	ASSPIRLPTYEQY